These T cell receptor beta chains were read from a single sample in a study of T cell responses to AZD1222 COVID-19 vaccine. TCRdb's copy holds only in-frame clones and misses some; the assay was immunoSEQ multiplex PCR. The repertoire consists of about 180,000 clones, with 90% to 95% occurring once and the leading ten covering about 1%. Source: peripheral blood, taken 28 days after the second dose of the MenACWY control vaccine. The receptors here all came from an adult who received the MenACWY meningococcal vaccine as a control. CDR3s include the opening cysteine and the closing phenylalanine or tryptophan. D genes are given only for firm matches. The listing skips clone size in some rows; elsewhere it reads once, few, many or a size class.

v_gene	d_gene	j_gene	abundance	CDR3aa	CDR3nt
TRBV7-3	TRBD1	TRBJ1-1	NA	CASSRQGATTEAFF	TGTGCCAGCAGTAGACAGGGGGCGACCACTGAAGCTTTCTTT
TRBV14	NA	TRBJ1-1	NA	CASSPPRLKNTEAFF	TGTGCCAGCAGCCCCCCCAGACTCAAGAACACTGAAGCTTTCTTT
TRBV7-2	NA	TRBJ2-7	NA	CASSLVGETDEQYF	TGTGCCAGCAGCTTAGTAGGGGAGACGGACGAGCAGTACTTC
TRBV6-5	TRBD1	TRBJ1-2	NA	CASSYLGQFETF	TGTGCCAGCAGTTACTTGGGACAGTTTGAAACCTTC
TRBV19	NA	TRBJ1-1	NA	CASWAQPEAFF	TGTGCCAGTTGGGCACAGCCTGAAGCTTTCTTT
TRBV6-1	NA	TRBJ1-2	NA	CASSEGGRGTYYGYTF	TGTGCCAGCAGTGAAGGCGGCAGGGGAACCTACTATGGCTACACCTTC
TRBV5-6	NA	TRBJ2-7	NA	CASSLRVGGLSYEQYF	TGTGCCAGCAGCTTGAGGGTGGGGGGCCTCTCCTACGAGCAGTACTTC
TRBV18	NA	TRBJ1-6	NA	CASSVRTANNSPLHF	TGTGCCAGCTCAGTGCGGACCGCAAATAATTCACCCCTCCACTTT
TRBV2	NA	TRBJ1-5	NA	CASGGGNQPQHF	TGTGCCAGCGGGGGGGGCAATCAGCCCCAGCATTTT
TRBV16	NA	TRBJ1-3	NA	CASSQSAGPGNTIYF	TGTGCCAGCAGCCAATCAGCAGGGCCTGGAAACACCATATATTTT
TRBV6-5	NA	TRBJ1-2	once	CANWDLGYGYTF	TGTGCCAATTGGGACTTAGGCTATGGCTACACCTTC
TRBV27	NA	TRBJ1-5	NA	CASSPTDNQPQHF	TGTGCCAGCAGTCCTACCGACAATCAGCCCCAGCATTTT
TRBV7-9	NA	TRBJ2-7	NA	CASSFLRYEQYF	TGTGCCAGCAGCTTCCTGAGGTACGAGCAGTACTTC
TRBV5-1	NA	TRBJ1-2	NA	CASSLADTPGRDGYTF	TGCGCCAGCAGCTTGGCAGATACGCCCGGTCGCGATGGCTACACCTTC
TRBV29-1	TRBD2	TRBJ2-7	NA	CSVEVLAGESSYEQYF	TGCAGCGTTGAAGTTCTAGCGGGGGAGTCCTCCTACGAGCAGTACTTC
TRBV6-5	NA	TRBJ2-6	NA	CASSYSNPANVLTF	TGTGCCAGCAGTTACTCGAATCCCGCCAACGTCCTGACTTTC
TRBV18	NA	TRBJ2-1	NA	CASSPPRSRLYNEQFF	TGTGCCAGCTCACCACCGAGGTCGAGACTATACAATGAGCAGTTCTTC
TRBV28	NA	TRBJ1-1	NA	CASSFSGTRAFF	TGTGCCAGCAGTTTCTCGGGGACGAGAGCTTTCTTT